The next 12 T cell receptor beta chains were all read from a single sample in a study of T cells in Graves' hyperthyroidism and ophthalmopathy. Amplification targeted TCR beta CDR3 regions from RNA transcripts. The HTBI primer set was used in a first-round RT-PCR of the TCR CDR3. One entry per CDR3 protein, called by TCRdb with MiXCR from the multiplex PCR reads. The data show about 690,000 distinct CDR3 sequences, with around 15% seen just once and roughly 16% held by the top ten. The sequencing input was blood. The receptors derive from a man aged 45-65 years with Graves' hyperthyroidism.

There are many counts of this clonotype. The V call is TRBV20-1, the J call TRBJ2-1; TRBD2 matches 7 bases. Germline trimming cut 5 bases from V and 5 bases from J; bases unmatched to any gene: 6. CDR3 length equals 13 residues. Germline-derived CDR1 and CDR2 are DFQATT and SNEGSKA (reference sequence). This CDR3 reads CSAGGVGNNEQFF. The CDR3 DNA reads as TGCAGTGCTGGGGGGGTTGGAAACAATGAGCAGTTCTTC.

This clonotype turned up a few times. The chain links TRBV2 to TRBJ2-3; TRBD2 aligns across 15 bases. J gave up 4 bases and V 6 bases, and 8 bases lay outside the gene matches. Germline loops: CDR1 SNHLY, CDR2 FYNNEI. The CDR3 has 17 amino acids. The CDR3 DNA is TGTGCCAGCAGAGGACTAGCGGGAGGGCCCTCGGCAGATACGCAGTATTTT. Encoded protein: CASRGLAGGPSADTQYF.

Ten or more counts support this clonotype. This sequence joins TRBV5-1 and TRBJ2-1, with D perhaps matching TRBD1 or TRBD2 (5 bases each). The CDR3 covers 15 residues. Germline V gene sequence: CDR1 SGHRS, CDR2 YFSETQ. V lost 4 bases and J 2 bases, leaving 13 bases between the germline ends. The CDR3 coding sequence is TGCGCCAGCAGCCCCTACGGGACCACCTACAATGAGCAGTTCTTC. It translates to CASSPYGTTYNEQFF.

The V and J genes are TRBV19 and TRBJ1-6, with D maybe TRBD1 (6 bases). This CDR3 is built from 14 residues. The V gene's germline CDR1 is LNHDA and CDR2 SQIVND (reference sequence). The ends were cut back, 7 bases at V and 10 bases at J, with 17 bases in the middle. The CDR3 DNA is TGTGCCAGTACCGGCGAGAGGGGGTACTCACCCCTCCACTTT. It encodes CASTGERGYSPLHF.

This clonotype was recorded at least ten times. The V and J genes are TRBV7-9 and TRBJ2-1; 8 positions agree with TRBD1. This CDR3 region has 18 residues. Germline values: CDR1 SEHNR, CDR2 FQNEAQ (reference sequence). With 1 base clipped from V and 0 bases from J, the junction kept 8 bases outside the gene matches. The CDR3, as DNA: TGTGCCAGCAGCTTAGTGACTCCGGGACAGGCCTCCTACAATGAGCAGTTCTTC. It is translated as CASSLVTPGQASYNEQFF.

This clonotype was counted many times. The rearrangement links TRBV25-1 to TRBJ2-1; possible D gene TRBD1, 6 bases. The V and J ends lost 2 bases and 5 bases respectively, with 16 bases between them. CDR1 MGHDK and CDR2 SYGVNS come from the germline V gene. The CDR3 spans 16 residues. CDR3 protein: CASSETGLAEHNEQFF. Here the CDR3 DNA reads TGTGCCAGCAGTGAAACAGGGCTAGCTGAGCACAATGAGCAGTTCTTC.

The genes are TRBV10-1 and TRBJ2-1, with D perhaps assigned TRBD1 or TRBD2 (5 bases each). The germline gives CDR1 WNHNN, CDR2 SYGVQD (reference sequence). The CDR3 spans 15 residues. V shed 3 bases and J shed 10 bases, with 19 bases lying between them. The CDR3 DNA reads TGCGCCAGCAGTGACCTCGAGGGGATGCTTGGCGAGCAGTTCTTC. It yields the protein CASSDLEGMLGEQFF.

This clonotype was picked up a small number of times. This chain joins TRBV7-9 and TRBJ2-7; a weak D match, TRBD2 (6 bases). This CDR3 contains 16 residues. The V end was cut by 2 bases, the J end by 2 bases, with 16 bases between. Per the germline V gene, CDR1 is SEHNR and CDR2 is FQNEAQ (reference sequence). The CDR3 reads CASSLFTAEGTYEQYF. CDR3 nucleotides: TGTGCCAGCAGCTTATTTACGGCGGAGGGGACCTACGAGCAGTACTTC.

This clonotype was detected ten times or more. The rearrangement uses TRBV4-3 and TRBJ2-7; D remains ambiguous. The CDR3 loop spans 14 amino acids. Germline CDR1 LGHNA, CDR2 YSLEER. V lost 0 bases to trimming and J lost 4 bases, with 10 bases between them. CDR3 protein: CASSQDRLLYEQYF. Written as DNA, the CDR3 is TGCGCCAGCAGCCAAGATCGGCTTTTGTACGAGCAGTACTTC.

The CDR3 is CASRNPGSTEAFF. In nucleotides, the CDR3 is TGTGCCAGTAGGAATCCGGGGAGCACTGAAGCTTTCTTT. The genes are TRBV19 and TRBJ1-1; D gene uncertain. Germline V gives CDR1 LNHDA, CDR2 SQIVND (reference sequence). The CDR3 runs to 13 residues. V was shortened by 6 bases and J by 4 bases, with 12 bases between the two germline ends.

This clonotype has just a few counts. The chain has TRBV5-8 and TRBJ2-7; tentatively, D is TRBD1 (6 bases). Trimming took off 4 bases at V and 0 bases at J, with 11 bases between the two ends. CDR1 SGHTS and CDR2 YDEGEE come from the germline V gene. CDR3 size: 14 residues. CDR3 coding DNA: TGTGCCAGCAGCCAATTACAGGGCTCCTACGAGCAGTACTTC. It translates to CASSQLQGSYEQYF.

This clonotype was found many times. The CDR3 coding sequence is TGTGCCAGCAGCCCCGGTCTCAATTCACCCCTCCACTTT. Amino acids: CASSPGLNSPLHF. V is TRBV5-5 and J is TRBJ1-6; D gene uncertain. CDR1 is SGHKS and CDR2 is YYEKEE in the germline V gene (reference sequence). This CDR3 is 13 amino acids long. Trimming removed 4 bases from V and 7 bases from J, with 9 bases in between. Drawing the rest from reference TRBV5-5 and TRBJ1-6, the complete variable domain is DAGVTQSPTHLIKTRGQQVTLRCSPISGHKSVSWYQQVLGQGPQFIFQYYEKEERGRGNFPDRFSARQFPNYSSELNVNALLLGDSALYLCASSPGLNSPLHFGNGTRLTVT.